The 21 T cell receptor beta chains reported below all come from one sample, sequenced in a study of beta chain features in type 1 diabetes. General study results and limits: Researchers report that Type 1 diabetes patients had moderately but significantly shorter TCRB CDR3s across all four CD4+ subsets.

Every isolated RNA sample was fully reverse transcribed, so sequencing captured expressed TCRB transcripts. Profiled with immunoSEQ multiplex PCR; TCRdb holds only in-frame clones, not every one. This sample carries about 400,000 clones, roughly 12% of them seen once, and the ten largest clones take 0.0095% to 0.013%. Their cognate antigens are unknown. Sample: naive CD4+ T cells from blood. The receptors come from a woman aged 18-30 years with type 1 diabetes.

This clone was found a few times. The chain employs TRBV30 and TRBJ2-2; 10 nucleotides agree with TRBD1. The V and J ends lost 4 bases and 5 bases, in that order; junction bases with no gene match: 7. There are 15 residues in the CDR3. Germline V CDR1 and CDR2: GTSNPN, SVGIG (reference sequence). The CDR3, as DNA: TGTGCCTGGACCGTAGGACAGGGGGAAACCGGGGAGCTGTTTTTT. Protein product: CAWTVGQGETGELFF. Based on the CDR3 plus reference TRBV30 and TRBJ2-2, the full variable domain is SQTIHQWPATLVQPVGSPLSLECTVEGTSNPNLYWYRQAAGRGLQLLFYSVGIGQISSEVPQNLSASRPQDRQFILSSKKLLLSDSGFYLCAWTVGQGETGELFFGEGSRLTVL.

This clone was counted only a few times. CDR3 residues: CAISRLGGSSYNEQFF. The DNA of the CDR3 is TGTGCCATCAGTCGACTAGGAGGCAGCTCCTACAATGAGCAGTTCTTC. The chain is built from TRBV10-3 and TRBJ2-1; tentatively, D is TRBD2 (6 bases). Germline V CDR1 and CDR2: ENHRY, SYGVKD. V lost 5 bases, J lost 0 bases, and 14 bases lay in between. The CDR3 length is 16 residues.

This chain links TRBV7-9 with TRBJ1-2; D gene unclear. Germline V gene lookup returns CDR1 SEHNR and CDR2 FQNEAQ (reference sequence). The CDR3 is 15 amino acids. The V and J ends lost 1 base and 4 bases respectively, with 13 bases between them. CDR3 nucleotides: TGTGCCAGCAGCTTAGGAGGGCACGGCGGCTATGGCTACACCTTC. Its translation: CASSLGGHGGYGYTF.

This rearrangement joins TRBV28 to TRBJ2-4; TRBD1 matches at 7 bases. Germline V gene lookup returns CDR1 MDHEN and CDR2 SYDVKM. CDR3 length: 14 amino acids. The V gene end was trimmed by 6 bases and the J gene end by 6 bases; junction bases not matched to a gene: 8. The CDR3 DNA is TGTGCCAGCAGCCTTGGACAGGCGATAAACATTCAGTACTTC. It specifies CASSLGQAINIQYF.

This clone has only a few counts. The V and J genes are TRBV4-1 and TRBJ2-5, with 8 bases fitting TRBD1. The trim removed 1 base at V and 2 bases at J, leaving 6 bases unmatched. This CDR3 is 16 amino acids long. Germline V gives CDR1 MGHRA, CDR2 YSYEKL. As DNA, the CDR3 is TGCGCCAGCAGCCAAGCAGTCGGACAGGGACAAGAGACCCAGTACTTC. Amino acid sequence: CASSQAVGQGQETQYF.

The chain couples TRBV6-5 to TRBJ2-7; TRBD1 matches 8 bases. CDR1 and CDR2 (germline): MNHEY, SVGAGI. There are 15 residues in the CDR3. J was trimmed by 3 bases and V by 6 bases; bases with no gene match: 10. The CDR3 spells CASRVTDRGYYEQYF. The CDR3 DNA reads as TGTGCCAGCAGGGTTACCGACAGGGGCTACTACGAGCAGTACTTC.

This clone appeared a few times. The J gene is TRBJ2-2, the V gene TRBV5-6; 7 bases line up with TRBD1. From germline, CDR1 is SGHDT and CDR2 YYEEEE. This CDR3 has 13 amino acids. Unmatched junction bases numbered 1, after V lost 2 bases and J lost 6 bases. CDR3 DNA sequence: TGTGCCAGCAGCTTTACAGGGGCCGGGGAGCTGTTTTTT. This gives the protein CASSFTGAGELFF.

This clone was seen more than once but under ten times. The V gene is TRBV7-9, the J gene TRBJ1-5, with D possibly being TRBD1 (5 bases). CDR3 size: 14 residues. V was shortened by 5 bases and J by 5 bases, with 13 bases between the two germline ends. Germline V gene sequence: CDR1 SEHNR, CDR2 FQNEAQ (reference sequence). CDR3 sequence reads: CASSPRGRDQPQHF. The CDR3 nucleotides are TGTGCCAGCAGCCCACGGGGGAGGGATCAGCCCCAGCATTTT.

The genes are TRBV15 and TRBJ2-7; 11 nucleotides match TRBD1. The germline gives CDR1 LNHNV, CDR2 YYDKDF (reference sequence). This CDR3 spans 14 amino acids. V was pared by 4 bases and J by 4 bases, with 3 bases of the junction left unmatched. CDR3: CATSIRDRGYEQYF. The CDR3 DNA reads as TGTGCCACCAGCATCCGGGACAGGGGGTACGAGCAGTACTTC.

This clone was observed a few times. The chain has TRBV5-4 and TRBJ2-3; 8 nucleotides agree with TRBD2. V was pared by 2 bases and J by 0 bases, with 2 bases of the junction left unmatched. Germline CDR1 SGHNT, CDR2 YYREEE (reference sequence). CDR3 length: 15 amino acids. DNA of the CDR3: TGTGCCAGCAGCTTAGCGGGGGCTAGCACAGATACGCAGTATTTT. Its translation is CASSLAGASTDTQYF.

The rearrangement links TRBV28 to TRBJ2-7; D possibly corresponds to TRBD1 (6 bases). This CDR3 has 13 amino acids. V lost 3 bases and J lost 3, with 9 bases in between. Germline V lookup: CDR1 MDHEN, CDR2 SYDVKM. CDR3 residues: CASSLDSLYEQYF. The CDR3 DNA reads TGTGCCAGCAGTTTGGACAGCCTCTACGAGCAGTACTTC.

The gene calls are TRBV30 and TRBJ2-1; 14 bases are a match to TRBD2. The CDR3 loop spans 17 amino acids. CDR1 and CDR2 (germline): GTSNPN, SVGIG (reference sequence). Unmatched junction bases numbered 9, after V lost 2 bases and J lost 6 bases. The CDR3 region is CAWSPNPGTSGSNEQFF. The CDR3 region has the DNA TGTGCCTGGAGTCCGAATCCCGGGACTAGCGGGAGCAATGAGCAGTTCTTC.

This clone was seen a few times. The chain joins TRBV5-1 to TRBJ2-1, with a possible D match to TRBD2 (6 bases). Germline V gene sequence: CDR1 SGHRS, CDR2 YFSETQ. Trimming stripped 4 bases from V and 0 bases from J, with 20 bases between. The CDR3 totals 18 residues. The CDR3 spells CASSPLMGTPSSYNEQFF. The CDR3 DNA sequence: TGCGCCAGCAGCCCACTCATGGGGACTCCAAGCTCCTACAATGAGCAGTTCTTC.

The V gene is TRBV5-4, the J gene TRBJ1-1, with a possible D match to TRBD1 (5 bases). Germline lookup yields CDR1 SGHNT and CDR2 YYREEE (reference sequence). V was trimmed by 5 bases and J by 9 bases, leaving 17 bases between them. The CDR3 has 13 amino acids. The CDR3 reads CASSSQGVPKAFF. In nucleotides, the CDR3 is TGTGCCAGCAGTTCCCAGGGCGTACCCAAAGCTTTCTTT.

This sequence joins TRBV18 and TRBJ1-2; D is undetermined. V lost 3 bases, J lost 3 bases, and 11 bases lay in between. The germline V gene encodes CDR1 KGHSH and CDR2 LQKENI. The CDR3 has 14 amino acids. The CDR3: CASSPNRDYYGYTF. CDR3 DNA sequence: TGTGCCAGCTCACCCAACCGGGATTACTATGGCTACACCTTC.

V gene TRBV29-1 combines with J gene TRBJ2-3; 9 bases fit TRBD1. V was pared by 5 bases and J by 9 bases, with 12 bases of the junction left unmatched. From germline, CDR1 is SQVTM and CDR2 ANQGSEA. CDR3 length: 14 amino acids. CDR3 protein: CSVPGQGYTRTQYF. The CDR3 DNA follows: TGCAGCGTTCCGGGACAGGGTTACACCAGAACGCAGTATTTT.

V is TRBV5-1 and J is TRBJ2-5; 12 positions agree with TRBD2. Germline lookup yields CDR1 SGHRS and CDR2 YFSETQ. J gave up 5 bases and V 3 bases, and 11 bases lay outside the gene matches. This CDR3 region has 17 residues. The CDR3 DNA reads as TGCGCCAGCAGCTCGGAGACTAGCGGGAGTTTTGGGGAGACCCAGTACTTC. Translated, it gives CASSSETSGSFGETQYF. Variable domain in full (rest from reference TRBV5-1 and TRBJ2-5): KAGVTQTPRYLIKTRGQQVTLSCSPISGHRSVSWYQQTPGQGLQFLFEYFSETQRNKGNFPGRFSGRQFSNSRSEMNVSTLELGDSALYLCASSSETSGSFGETQYFGPGTRLLVL.

The chain links TRBV5-4 to TRBJ2-2; 10 nucleotides align to TRBD1. The germline V gene has CDR1 SGHNT and CDR2 YYREEE (reference sequence). J was trimmed by 2 bases and V by 2 bases; bases with no gene match: 6. There are 17 residues in the CDR3. This chain's CDR3 is CASSFPGTGANTGELFF. DNA for the CDR3: TGTGCCAGCAGCTTCCCTGGGACAGGGGCCAACACCGGGGAGCTGTTTTTT. The full variable domain, its missing parts supplied by reference TRBV5-4 and TRBJ2-2, is ETGVTQSPTHLIKTRGQQVTLRCSSQSGHNTVSWYQQALGQGPQFIFQYYREEENGRGNFPPRFSGLQFPNYSSELNVNALELDDSALYLCASSFPGTGANTGELFFGEGSRLTVL.

This clone appeared a few times. The gene calls are TRBV5-6 and TRBJ1-2; 8 bases fit TRBD1. This CDR3 is 14 amino acids long. Germline lookup yields CDR1 SGHDT and CDR2 YYEEEE. V dropped 4 bases and J dropped 0; count of bases not matched to a gene: 2. The CDR3, as DNA: TGTGCCAGCAGCCCACAGGGGGCTAACTATGGCTACACCTTC. Translated, it gives CASSPQGANYGYTF.

This rearrangement joins TRBV5-4 to TRBJ2-1; D is perhaps TRBD2 (5 bases). The length of the CDR3 is 13 residues. Germline V gene sequence: CDR1 SGHNT, CDR2 YYREEE (reference sequence). With 4 bases removed from V and 4 bases from J, the gap between germline ends came to 9 bases. CDR3 sequence reads: CASSRRGYNEQFF. The CDR3 DNA is TGTGCCAGCAGCCGCCGGGGATACAATGAGCAGTTCTTC.

V usage is TRBV6-5 and J usage is TRBJ2-5; D is possibly TRBD2 (5 bases). This CDR3 is 13 amino acids long. The germline gives CDR1 MNHEY, CDR2 SVGAGI. Deletions cut 2 bases from V and 2 bases from J, with 6 bases between. The CDR3 reads CASSYEGQETQYF. In DNA, the CDR3 is TGTGCCAGCAGTTACGAGGGACAAGAGACCCAGTACTTC.